Shown below are 29 T cell receptor beta chains from a single sample sequenced in a study of Graves' ophthalmopathy and Graves' hyperthyroidism (dated by TCRdb to the late 2010s). The run used an Illumina HiSeq 2000. TCR beta CDR3 regions were amplified from RNA transcripts for repertoire sequencing. A first-round RT-PCR used HTBI primers with the Qiagen OneStep RT-PCR kit, followed by a second-round multiplex PCR, size selection and purification. TCRdb took the public reads, trimmed them with fastp at Q25, ran MiXCR for clone calling and kept in-frame beta chains. Entries that share a CDR3 protein sequence are merged under the most common genes and DNA. This sample gives more than 300,000 distinct CDR3 sequences in total; 15% of them show up just once. The ten largest clones represent about 7% of the sample. Sequencing was done on a sample of peripheral blood. Every receptor here comes from a woman aged 18-35 years with stable Graves' hyperthyroidism. Donor details come from another sample of the same person, matched by shared clones.

The sample holds many counts of this clonotype. This chain uses TRBV24-1 with TRBJ2-7; the D is unclear. Germline CDR1 is KGHDR and CDR2 is SFDVKD. Trimming pared 8 bases from V and 4 bases from J, leaving 11 bases between. This CDR3 is built from 12 residues. The CDR3 loop reads CATIKGRYEQYF. DNA for the CDR3: TGTGCCACCATAAAGGGTCGATACGAGCAGTACTTC.

In its sample, this clonotype was seen many times. The J gene is TRBJ1-2, the V gene TRBV6-2 or TRBV6-3; 8 bases align to TRBD1. After removal of 6 bases from V and 0 bases from J, the junction contained 12 bases not matched to a gene. Germline V gene sequence: CDR1 MNHEY, CDR2 SVGEGT. The CDR3 has 17 amino acids. The CDR3 sequence is CASRAGQGLEPNYGYTF. CDR3 sequence (DNA): TGTGCCAGCAGGGCTGGACAGGGTTTGGAACCTAACTATGGCTACACCTTC.

Many counts were recorded for this clonotype. The rearrangement links TRBV28 to TRBJ1-1, with D perhaps TRBD1 (5 bases). The CDR3 runs to 13 residues. Trimming took off 5 bases at V and 2 bases at J, with 9 bases between the two ends. CDR1 MDHEN and CDR2 SYDVKM come from the germline V gene. The CDR3 DNA sequence: TGTGCCAGCAGTATTGACAGAAACACTGAAGCTTTCTTT. Residues: CASSIDRNTEAFF.

This clonotype was seen ten or more times. CDR3 residues: CASSNSGEGNSPLHF. The CDR3 DNA sequence: TGCGCCAGCAGCAATTCAGGGGAAGGCAATTCACCCCTCCACTTT. The V and J genes are TRBV4-1 and TRBJ1-6; tentative D call: TRBD1 (6 bases). The CDR3 covers 15 residues. Germline values: CDR1 MGHRA, CDR2 YSYEKL. Trimming removed 5 bases from V and 7 bases from J, with 15 bases in between.

This chain joins TRBV6-1 and TRBJ2-5, with 13 bases identical to TRBD2. V was clipped by 5 bases and J by 5 bases; unmatched bases: 5. Germline-derived CDR1 and CDR2 are MNHNS and SASEGT. The CDR3 spans 15 residues. The CDR3 region has the DNA TGTGCCAGCAGTCGCTGGACTAGCGGGAGTGAGACCCAGTACTTC. Encoded protein: CASSRWTSGSETQYF.

Ten or more counts support this clonotype. V is TRBV12-3 or TRBV12-4 and J is TRBJ1-1, with D hard to call. V was shortened by 4 bases and J by 4 bases, with 10 bases between the two germline ends. The CDR3 is 13 residues long. The CDR3 DNA sequence: TGTGCCAGCAGTTCGTACACACTCACTGAAGCTTTCTTT. It specifies CASSSYTLTEAFF.

A remark on this clonotype: Without the conserved terminal phenylalanine or tryptophan, this CDR3 likely stems from a read error. It is unclear where the CDR3 begins or ends on the DNA, so no DNA is shown, and the CDR3 is as TCRdb lists it. The J gene is TRBJ1-1, the V gene TRBV20-1. CDR1 DFQATT and CDR2 SNEGSKA come from the germline V gene (reference sequence). Termini included, the CDR3 measures 15 amino acids. The CDR3: CSARAGSAGLTEACL.

This clonotype was counted many times. The rearrangement links TRBV29-1 to TRBJ1-1; D uncertain. With 2 bases removed from V and 1 base from J, the gap between germline ends came to 5 bases. The germline V gene encodes CDR1 SQVTM and CDR2 ANQGSEA. The CDR3 runs 12 residues. The CDR3 DNA reads TGCAGCGTTGAACGGGCGAACACTGAAGCTTTCTTT. Protein: CSVERANTEAFF.

This clonotype was picked up many times. The rearrangement joins TRBV11-2 to TRBJ1-3, with TRBD1 matching over 7 bases. CDR3 size: 16 residues. CDR1 and CDR2 from the germline V gene are SGHAT and FQNNGV. Trimming took 6 bases from V and 3 from J; bases not matched to a gene: 11. Here the CDR3 DNA reads TGTGCCAGCAGGAGTTCGACAGGGTTACTTGGAAACACCATATATTTT. It encodes CASRSSTGLLGNTIYF.

This clonotype appeared many times. The DNA for the CDR3 is TGTGCCAGCACCCCAGCGGGGGGACTCCAAGAGACCCAGTACTTC. Protein: CASTPAGGLQETQYF. The rearrangement links TRBV7-8 to TRBJ2-5, with TRBD2 identical over 9 bases. This CDR3 is 15 amino acids long. Trimming took 7 bases from V and 1 from J; bases not matched to a gene: 7. From germline, CDR1 is SGHVS and CDR2 FQNEAQ.

The chain recombines TRBV4-2 with TRBJ2-2; 11 nucleotides align to TRBD2. Germline V gene sequence: CDR1 LGHNA, CDR2 YNFKEQ. The CDR3 covers 16 residues. V shed 4 bases, J shed 6 bases, and the junction held 7 bases outside the gene matches. CDR3: CASSPVSGGGSGELFF. DNA of the CDR3: TGTGCCAGCAGCCCTGTTAGCGGGGGGGGATCCGGGGAGCTGTTTTTT.

Comment on this clonotype: Just one base apart from a much larger clone, this may be a read error. The genes are TRBV6-1 and TRBJ1-1, with TRBD1 as a possible D gene (6 bases). Germline values: CDR1 MNHNS, CDR2 SASEGT. The CDR3 spans 12 residues. Here the CDR3 reads CANSTDRREAFF. Written as DNA, the CDR3 is TGTGCCAACAGTACAGACAGGCGAGAAGCTTTCTTT.

The CDR3, as DNA: TGTGCCAGCAGCTTTTCACGGGGGGGGCAAGAGACCCAGTACTTC. Translation: CASSFSRGGQETQYF. The chain has TRBV7-2 and TRBJ2-5; 8 bases are a match to TRBD2. The germline CDR1 and CDR2 sequences are SGHTA and FQGNSA. The CDR3 has 15 amino acids. The V segment lost 3 bases and the J segment 2 bases; nucleotides outside the gene matches: 5.

This clonotype has more than one count but fewer than ten. The rearrangement uses TRBV7-9 and TRBJ1-1; D unclear. The CDR3 spans 13 residues. The germline V gene has CDR1 SEHNR and CDR2 FQNEAQ (reference sequence). Trimming removed 6 bases at V and 1 base at J, with 9 bases between. The CDR3, as DNA: TGTGCCAGCAGATACCGACCGAACACTGAAGCTTTCTTT. This translates into CASRYRPNTEAFF.

The J gene is TRBJ1-5, the V gene TRBV12-3 or TRBV12-4; 12 nucleotides line up with TRBD1. The CDR3 is 17 residues long. Trimming removed 5 bases from V and 7 bases from J; junction bases left unmatched: 12. The CDR3 DNA reads TGTGCCAGCAGTCTGCCTCCGGGACAGGGGGCACGACAGCCCCAGCATTTT. It yields the protein CASSLPPGQGARQPQHF.

This clonotype was found many times. This chain uses TRBV6-2 or TRBV6-3 with TRBJ2-7; D tentatively reads TRBD1 or TRBD2 (5 bases each). Trimming removed 7 bases at V and 1 base at J, with 11 bases between. In germline, CDR1 is MNHEY, CDR2 SVGEGT. The CDR3 extends over 13 amino acids. The CDR3, as DNA: TGTGCCAGCAACCCCGGGGCATCCTACGAGCAGTACTTC. As protein: CASNPGASYEQYF.

This clonotype has at least ten counts. The chain recombines TRBV12-3 or TRBV12-4 with TRBJ1-1; 7 bases align to TRBD1. Trimming at V came to 6 bases and at J to 5 bases, leaving 6 bases not matched to a gene. CDR3 size: 13 residues. Here the CDR3 reads CASSPGQRTEAFF. The DNA of the CDR3 is TGTGCCAGCAGCCCGGGACAGAGAACTGAAGCTTTCTTT.

This clonotype occurred many times. CDR3 coding DNA: TGCAGTGCTAGAGGAGGACAGGTGGATTATGGCTACACCTTC. This codes for CSARGGQVDYGYTF. The chain recombines TRBV20-1 with TRBJ1-2; 7 bases line up with TRBD1. The CDR3 has 14 amino acids. V shed 1 base and J 5 bases; nucleotides not matched to a gene: 7. Germline CDR1 is DFQATT and CDR2 is SNEGSKA (reference sequence).

A note on this clonotype: It may be a read error: a sequence one base away is much more abundant. The V call is TRBV28, the J call TRBJ2-7; 9 bases line up with TRBD1. Germline CDR1 is MDHEN and CDR2 is SYDVKM. Germline trimming cut 6 bases from V and 3 bases from J; bases unmatched to any gene: 6. CDR3 length equals 14 residues. CDR3 sequence reads: CASRMGQGLYEQYF. CDR3 nucleotides: TGTGCCAGCAGGATGGGACAGGGACTCTACGAGCAGTACTTC.

This clonotype was picked up many times. In nucleotides, the CDR3 is TGTGCCAGTAGTATCCAGACAGCTAACACCGGGGAGCTGTTTTTT. Its protein product is CASSIQTANTGELFF. The chain links TRBV19 to TRBJ2-2; TRBD1 is a possible D gene (5 bases). Germline CDR1 is LNHDA and CDR2 is SQIVND (reference sequence). Trimming pared 3 bases from V and 2 bases from J, leaving 10 bases between. This CDR3 has 15 residues.

This clonotype was seen repeatedly, ten times or more. The chain combines TRBV14 with TRBJ1-1; a possible D gene is TRBD1 (6 bases). This CDR3 is 15 amino acids long. CDR1 is SGHDN and CDR2 is FVKESK in the germline V gene. V lost 4 bases to trimming and J lost 3 bases, with 15 bases between them. DNA for the CDR3: TGTGCCAGCAGCCTCACCGGGACACATTACACTGAAGCTTTCTTT. This codes for CASSLTGTHYTEAFF.

This clonotype has a count of ten or more. The J gene is TRBJ2-5, the V gene TRBV6-1, with 12 nucleotides matching TRBD2. Germline V gene lookup returns CDR1 MNHNS and CDR2 SASEGT. CDR3 length: 15 residues. V dropped 2 bases and J dropped 4; count of bases not matched to a gene: 2. In nucleotides, the CDR3 is TGTGCCAGCAGTGAACTAGCGGGGGGGCCAGAGACCCAGTACTTC. Translated: CASSELAGGPETQYF.

The chain is built from TRBV28 and TRBJ2-5; D is perhaps TRBD2 (5 bases). This CDR3 spans 13 amino acids. Germline values: CDR1 MDHEN, CDR2 SYDVKM. V was shortened by 10 bases and J by 3 bases, with 15 bases between the two germline ends. As DNA, the CDR3 is TGTGCCACTCTGAAAACAGCGGAAGAGACCCAGTACTTC. Protein: CATLKTAEETQYF.

This clonotype turned up a few times. The V gene is TRBV11-2, the J gene TRBJ1-2; tentative D call: TRBD1 (5 bases). CDR1 is SGHAT, CDR2 FQNNGV, per germline. The CDR3 has 16 residues. V lost 7 bases to trimming and J lost 3 bases, with 21 bases between them. The CDR3 is CASTQGKSPPYYGYTF. The CDR3 coding sequence is TGTGCCAGCACGCAGGGAAAGTCCCCTCCTTACTATGGCTACACCTTC.

In its sample, this clonotype was seen many times. This chain joins TRBV24-1 and TRBJ2-5; 9 nucleotides line up with TRBD1. This CDR3 has 13 amino acids. Germline trimming cut 9 bases from V and 2 bases from J; bases unmatched to any gene: 3. Germline V gene data show CDR1 as KGHDR and CDR2 as SFDVKD. DNA for the CDR3: TGTGCCACCCGAGGACAGGGGCAAGAGACCCAGTACTTC. As protein: CATRGQGQETQYF.

V usage is TRBV18 and J usage is TRBJ1-6, with TRBD1 as a possible D gene (5 bases). CDR3 length: 14 amino acids. The germline V and J ends were trimmed by 3 bases and 10 bases, with 13 bases remaining between them. CDR1 KGHSH and CDR2 LQKENI come from the germline V gene. The CDR3 here is CASSPTGLGSPLHF. The CDR3 region has the DNA TGTGCCAGCTCACCGACGGGACTTGGATCACCCCTCCACTTT. The entire variable domain, with the rest obtained from reference TRBV18 and TRBJ1-6, is as follows: NAGVMQNPRHLVRRRGQEARLRCSPMKGHSHVYWYRQLPEEGLKFMVYLQKENIIDESGMPKERFSAEFPKEGPSILRIQQVVRGDSAAYFCASSPTGLGSPLHFGNGTRLTVT.

This clonotype appeared many times. V usage is TRBV5-1 and J usage is TRBJ1-6; tentatively, D is TRBD1 (6 bases). The length of the CDR3 is 14 residues. Trimming took off 6 bases at V and 10 bases at J, with 17 bases between the two ends. CDR1 is SGHRS, CDR2 YFSETQ, per germline. The chain's CDR3 is CASTGGGQGSPLHF. The DNA for the CDR3 is TGCGCCAGCACGGGAGGAGGGCAGGGGTCACCCCTCCACTTT.

This clonotype was observed at least ten times. The chain is built from TRBV12-3 or TRBV12-4 and TRBJ2-6, with unresolved D. The length of the CDR3 is 13 residues. With 9 bases removed from V and 0 bases from J, the gap between germline ends came to 6 bases. This CDR3 is CASGDSGANVLTF. CDR3 bases: TGTGCCAGTGGGGACTCTGGGGCCAACGTCCTGACTTTC.

This clonotype was detected only a few times. The chain recombines TRBV10-2 with TRBJ2-7; 13 bases are a match to TRBD2. J was trimmed by 4 bases and V by 3 bases; bases with no gene match: 15. The germline CDR1 and CDR2 sequences are WSHSY and SAAADI. This CDR3 is built from 19 residues. CDR3 protein: CASSDTGGLAGDQNYEQYF. The CDR3 DNA reads as TGCGCCAGCAGTGACACAGGAGGACTAGCGGGGGACCAGAATTACGAGCAGTACTTC.